The rows below give T cell receptor beta chains drawn from one sample of a study of T cell changes during pregnancy in multiple sclerosis. Here immunoSEQ multiplex PCR was the method, and the copy in TCRdb shows in-frame clones only, minus some. The sample lists 35,000 to 45,000 clones; 90% to 95% were seen once. The source was CD8+ T cells from peripheral blood mononuclear cells, collected in the third trimester of pregnancy. The receptors originated from a female donor with multiple sclerosis, enrolled in a pregnancy study. Each CDR3 is given without its conserved first and last residue. Fields, in order: CDR3 length, V gene, J gene, CDR3 protein.

len: 12
v_gene: TRBV25-1
j_gene: TRBJ2-2
CDR3aa: ATKTGKHTGELF

len: 16
v_gene: TRBV18
j_gene: TRBJ2-5
CDR3aa: ASSVSGLASGGKETQY

len: 13
v_gene: TRBV5-1
j_gene: TRBJ2-1
CDR3aa: ASSLALAGGGEQF

len: 15
v_gene: TRBV27
j_gene: TRBJ2-7
CDR3aa: ASSFTSGGYGGYEQY

len: 13
v_gene: TRBV10-1
j_gene: TRBJ2-3
CDR3aa: ASSELGVRTDTQY

len: 12
v_gene: TRBV25-1
j_gene: TRBJ1-3
CDR3aa: ASSWTVSGNTIY

len: 12
v_gene: TRBV6-6
j_gene: TRBJ2-1
CDR3aa: ASRTGGTYNEQF

len: 12
v_gene: TRBV4-1
j_gene: TRBJ1-2
CDR3aa: ASSQVQVTYGYT

len: 11
v_gene: TRBV7-9
j_gene: TRBJ1-2
CDR3aa: ASSLGGASGYT

len: 11
v_gene: TRBV9
j_gene: TRBJ1-5
CDR3aa: ASSRSSNQPQH